This T cell receptor (beta chain) was sequenced in a study of blood T cells in healthy people across ages. Every sample yielded at least 6 million isolated PBMCs. This CDR3 comprises 14 residues. Germline CDR1 DFQATT, CDR2 SNEGSKA (reference sequence). Trimming removed 3 bases at V and 3 bases at J, with 15 bases between. A second PCR of about 7 to 12 cycles used a sample-barcoded 5' primer and a J-beta primer mix. Every cDNA was tagged by a template-switch adaptor with 12 random nucleotides. From the 5' RACE reads, TCRdb called clonotypes with MiXCR, one entry per CDR3 protein. Of hundreds of thousands of distinct CDR3 sequences listed, 25% to 30% are singletons.

The receptor's source is a woman of 80 years or more in good health. Sequenced material: blood. The chain couples TRBV20-1 to TRBJ2-7; the D gene is possibly TRBD1 (8 bases). In DNA form, the CDR3 reads TGCAGTGCTAGGGGGGGGACAGGTAGCTACGAGCAGTACTTC. Translation gives CSARGGTGSYEQYF.